This T cell receptor (beta chain) was documented in a study of T cell responses to AZD1222 COVID-19 vaccine. Broader study findings: The CD4 TCRs associated with vaccination extended across spike and predominated at 160-218 and 743-854. Females made up more of the donors, who were largely white British, and clonal diversity may have come out too low.

This clone was seen a single time. Its antigen is not known. Per the germline V gene, CDR1 is LNHDA and CDR2 is SQIVND (reference sequence). The CDR3 length is 15 residues. The V and J ends lost 4 bases and 8 bases respectively, with 20 bases between them. Sequenced by immunoSEQ multiplex PCR; TCRdb stores in-frame clones only, minus some. The table records roughly 140,000 clones, roughly nine tenths of them present only once. This clonotype was sampled from an adult who received the AZD1222 COVID-19 vaccine. The V gene is TRBV19, the J gene TRBJ1-2; D remains ambiguous. The sample here was peripheral blood, taken 28 days after the second AZD1222 dose. The CDR3: CASSTLMPGGLGYTF. DNA for the CDR3: TGTGCCAGTAGTACGCTAATGCCAGGAGGTCTAGGCTACACCTTC.